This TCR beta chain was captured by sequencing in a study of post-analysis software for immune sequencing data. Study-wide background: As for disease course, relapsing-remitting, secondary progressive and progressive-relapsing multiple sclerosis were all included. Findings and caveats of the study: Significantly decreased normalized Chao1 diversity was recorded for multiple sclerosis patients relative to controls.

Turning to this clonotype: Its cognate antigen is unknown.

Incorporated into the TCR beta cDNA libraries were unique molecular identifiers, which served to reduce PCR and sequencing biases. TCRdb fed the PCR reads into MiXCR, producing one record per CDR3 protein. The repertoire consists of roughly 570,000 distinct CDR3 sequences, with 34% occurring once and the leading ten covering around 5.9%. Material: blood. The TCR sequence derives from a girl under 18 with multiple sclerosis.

This CDR3 is CASSPRYRDRGNSPLHF. CDR3 DNA sequence: TGTGCCAGCAGCCCACGGTACCGGGACAGGGGAAATTCACCCCTCCACTTT. The chain recombines TRBV7-8 with TRBJ1-6; TRBD1 agrees at 10 bases. V trimming: 5 bases; J trimming: 7 bases; junction bases outside the gene matches: 11. Looked up from germline, CDR1 is SGHVS and CDR2 is FQNEAQ. The length of the CDR3 is 17 residues.